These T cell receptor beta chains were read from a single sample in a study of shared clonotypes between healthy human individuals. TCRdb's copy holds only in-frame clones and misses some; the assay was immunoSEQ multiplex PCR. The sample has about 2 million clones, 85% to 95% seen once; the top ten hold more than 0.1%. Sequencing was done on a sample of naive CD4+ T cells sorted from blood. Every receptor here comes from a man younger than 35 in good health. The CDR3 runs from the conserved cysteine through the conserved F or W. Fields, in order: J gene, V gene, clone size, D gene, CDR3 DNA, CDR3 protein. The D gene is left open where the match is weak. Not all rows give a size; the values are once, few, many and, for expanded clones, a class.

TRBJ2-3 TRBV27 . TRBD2 TGTGCCAGCCGACTAGCGGGGGGGGCGGATACGCAGTATTTT CASRLAGGADTQYF
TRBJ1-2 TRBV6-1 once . TGTGCCAGCAGTGGGACAGCCGCACATTATAACTATGGCTACACCTTC CASSGTAAHYNYGYTF
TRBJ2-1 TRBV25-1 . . TGTGCCAGCTCTTACGTGGTTGGCAATGAGCAGTTCTTC CASSYVVGNEQFF
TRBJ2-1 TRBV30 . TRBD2 TGTGCCTGGAGTGTACTGAGGACTAGCGGGAGGGCCTCCTACAATGAGCAGTTCTTC CAWSVLRTSGRASYNEQFF
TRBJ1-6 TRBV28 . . TGTGCCAGTAAAGCGGGGCACCAGGCATTCCCCCTCCACTTT CASKAGHQAFPLHF
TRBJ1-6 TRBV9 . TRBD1 TGTGCCAGCAGCCCCCGGGACAGGGTCAATTCACCCCTCCACTTT CASSPRDRVNSPLHF
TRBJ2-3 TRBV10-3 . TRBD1 TGTGCCATCAGCCCGGGACAGGGGGCAGATACGCAGTATTTT CAISPGQGADTQYF
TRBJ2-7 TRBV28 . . TGTGCCAGCAGTCTAACCAGGGTTTCCTACGAGCAGTACTTC CASSLTRVSYEQYF
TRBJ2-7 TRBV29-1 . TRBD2 TGCAGCGTTGAAAGTCGGGGGGAAACCTACGAGCAGTACTTC CSVESRGETYEQYF
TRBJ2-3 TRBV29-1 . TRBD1 TGCAGCGTGACAGGGGGCGAAAATACAGATACGCAGTATTTT CSVTGGENTDTQYF
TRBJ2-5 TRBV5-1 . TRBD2 TGCGCCAGCAGCGGGGGACTAGAAGAGACCCAGTACTTC CASSGGLEETQYF
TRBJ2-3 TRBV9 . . TGTGCCAGCAGCGTAGGGGCGTCTAGCACAGATACGCAGTATTTT CASSVGASSTDTQYF
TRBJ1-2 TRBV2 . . TGTGCCAGCAGTGAAATTCCCCATGACTTC CASSEIPHDF
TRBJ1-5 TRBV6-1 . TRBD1 TGTGCCAGCAGTGCCGGACAGGGGATCCACCAGCCCCAGCATTTT CASSAGQGIHQPQHF
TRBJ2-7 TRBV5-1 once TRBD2 TGCGCCAGCAGCCTGGGACTAGCGGACCCCTACGAGCAGTACTTC CASSLGLADPYEQYF
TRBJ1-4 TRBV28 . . TGTGCCAGCAGGGAAGGTCCCCTCGATGAAAAACTGTTTTTT CASREGPLDEKLFF
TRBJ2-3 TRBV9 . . TGTGCCAGCAGCGTAGAATCCCTGACTATTATCTCAGATACGCAGTATTTT CASSVESLTIISDTQYF
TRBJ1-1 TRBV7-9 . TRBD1 TGTGCCAGCAGCAAACCTGGACAGGGGGGGAACACTGAAGCTTTCTTT CASSKPGQGGNTEAFF
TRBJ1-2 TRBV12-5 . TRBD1 TGTGCTAGTGGTTTGTCGGACAGGGACTATGGCTACACCTTC CASGLSDRDYGYTF
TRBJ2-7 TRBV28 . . TGTGCCAGCAGTCCGGGGTGGGGCCAGAGCTCCTACGAGCAGTACTTC CASSPGWGQSSYEQYF
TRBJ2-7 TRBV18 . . TGTGCCAGCTCAATAGGGAGCGTCGTCAGGGGTAACGAGCAGTACTTC CASSIGSVVRGNEQYF
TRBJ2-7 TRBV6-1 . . TGTGCCAGCTTATCAGGGAACTCCTACGAGCAGTACTTC CASLSGNSYEQYF
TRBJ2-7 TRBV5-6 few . TGTGCCAGCAGCATGTTCTACGAGCAGTACTTC CASSMFYEQYF
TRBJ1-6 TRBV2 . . TGTGCCAGCAGTGAGAGGCAGGGGAATTCACCCCTCCACTTT CASSERQGNSPLHF
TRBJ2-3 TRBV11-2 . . TGTGCCAGCAGCTTTCTTGGGGGACACGGAACAGATACGCAGTATTTT CASSFLGGHGTDTQYF
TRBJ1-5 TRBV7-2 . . TGTGCCAGCAGCTTAGATGGGGTAGGGTATCAGCCCCAGCATTTT CASSLDGVGYQPQHF
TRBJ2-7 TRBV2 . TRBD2 TGTGCCAGCAGATGGACTAGCGGAGGCTCCTACGAGCAGTACTTC CASRWTSGGSYEQYF
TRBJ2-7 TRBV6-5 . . TGTGCCAGCAAGGACAGCGCCTACGAGCAGTACTTC CASKDSAYEQYF
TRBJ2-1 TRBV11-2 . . TGTGCCAGCAGCTTAGTTGGTGGCAGTGGCTACAATGAGCAGTTCTTC CASSLVGGSGYNEQFF
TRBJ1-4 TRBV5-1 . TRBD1 TGCGCCAGCAGACAACAGGGGGCCACTAATGAAAAACTGTTTTTT CASRQQGATNEKLFF
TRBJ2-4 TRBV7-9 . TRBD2 TGTGCCAGCAGCTTAGGCGAGGCGGGAGGTACCAAAAACATTCAGTACTTC CASSLGEAGGTKNIQYF
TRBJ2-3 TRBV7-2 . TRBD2 TGTGCCAGCAGCTTAGCGGGGCGGGGACTAGCGGGAGATACGCAGTATTTT CASSLAGRGLAGDTQYF
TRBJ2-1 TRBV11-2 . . TGTGCCAGCAGCTTAGATACTCTCGGACGGCTGACTAGCTCCTACAATGAGCAGTTCTTC CASSLDTLGRLTSSYNEQFF
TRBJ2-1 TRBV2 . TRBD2 TGTGCCAGCAGTGATCTAGTAGCGGGCTCCTACAATGAGCAGTTCTTC CASSDLVAGSYNEQFF
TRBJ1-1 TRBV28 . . TGTGCCAGCAGTTTAAAGGGCGGATGGGCTTTCTTT CASSLKGGWAFF
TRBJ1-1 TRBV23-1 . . TGCGCCAGCAGTCAATCGGGAGGGGGACCCACTGAAGCTTTCTTT CASSQSGGGPTEAFF
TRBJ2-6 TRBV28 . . TGTGCCAGCAGTTTCGGAGGGGGTAGGGCCATTAGCTCTGGGGCCAACGTCCTGACTTTC CASSFGGGRAISSGANVLTF
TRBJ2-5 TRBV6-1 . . TGTGCCAGCAGTGAAGCAGGGGGGAACCAAGAGACCCAGTACTTC CASSEAGGNQETQYF
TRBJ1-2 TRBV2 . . TGTGCCGGCTCGGGGAGGAGCTCTAACTATGGCTACACCTTC CAGSGRSSNYGYTF
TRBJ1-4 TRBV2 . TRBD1 TGTGCCAGCAGTGAAGCGGGCAGGGGGCTGTTTTTT CASSEAGRGLFF
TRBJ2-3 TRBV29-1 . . TGCAGCGTAGTCGGCGGGTTAAGGACAGATACGCAGTATTTT CSVVGGLRTDTQYF
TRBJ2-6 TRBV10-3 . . TGTGCCATCATGACAGACTCTGGGGCCAACGTCCTGACTTTC CAIMTDSGANVLTF
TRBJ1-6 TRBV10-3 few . TGTGCCATCAGCAGCTCCTATAATTCACCCCTCCACTTT CAISSSYNSPLHF
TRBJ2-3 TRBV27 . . TGTGCCAGCAGTTCGTTGCTGGGTAGCGGCACAGATACGCAGTATTTT CASSSLLGSGTDTQYF
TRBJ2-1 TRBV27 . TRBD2 TGTGCCAGCAGTTTATCGCCGGGAGGGGACTACAATGAGCAGTTCTTC CASSLSPGGDYNEQFF
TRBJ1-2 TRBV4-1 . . TGCGCCAGCAGCCAAGATCTCCCCCGGGGCTATGGCTACACCTTC CASSQDLPRGYGYTF
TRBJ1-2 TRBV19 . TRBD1 TGTGCCAGTAGTATACCCGGACAGGTGGGGTGGCGTAACTATGGCTACACCTTC CASSIPGQVGWRNYGYTF
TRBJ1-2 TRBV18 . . TGTGCCAGCTCACCGACCGACACCAACTCTCCCTATGGCTACACCTTC CASSPTDTNSPYGYTF
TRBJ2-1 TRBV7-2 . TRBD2 TGTGCCAGCAGCCGCCTCGGACTAGTTGGGAATGAGCAGTTCTTC CASSRLGLVGNEQFF
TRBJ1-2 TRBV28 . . TGTGCCAGCACCGAAGCCCGGGTTTATGGCTACACCTTC CASTEARVYGYTF
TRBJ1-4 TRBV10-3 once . TGTGCCACCTCGGGGGGCCCGAATGAAAAACTGTTTTTT CATSGGPNEKLFF
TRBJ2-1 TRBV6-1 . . TGTGCCAGCAGTGGTGCGCTTAGCTCCTACAATGAGCAGTTCTTC CASSGALSSYNEQFF
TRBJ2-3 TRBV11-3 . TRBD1 TGTGCCAGCAGCCCTGGGACAGCCCCCACAGATACGCAGTATTTT CASSPGTAPTDTQYF
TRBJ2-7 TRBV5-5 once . TGTGCCAGCAGCAGAGAAGACCGCCTTGCCAGGCGCTTC CASSREDRLARRF
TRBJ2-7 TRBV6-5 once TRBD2 TGTGCCAGCAGCCCGGGACTAGCGGGGGGGCATGAGCAGTACTTC CASSPGLAGGHEQYF